Included here is one TCR beta chain sequence, with context. This record belongs to a study of blood T cell repertoires in COVID-19. For the study at large: Researchers got acute and convalescent COVID-19 samples from the United States, Italy and Spain. T cells, B-cell-depleted T cells, or PBMCs supplied cDNA or gDNA.

Germline V lookup: CDR1 LGHDT, CDR2 YNNKEL (reference sequence). V gave up 3 bases and J gave up 0 bases, with 21 bases separating them. The CDR3 runs to 18 residues. Authors' processing steps: For nucleated cells, counts were estimated from reference gene primer amplification. Data came from immunoSEQ multiplex PCR; TCRdb stores just in-frame clones and leaves some out. Clone size and the V and J calls come from that table; the DNA yielded D and trimming. This table has roughly 150,000 clones, 80% to 90% appearing once. The genes are TRBV3-1 (or the pseudogene TRBV3-2) and TRBJ2-7; maybe TRBD2 (6 bases). The sample comprised peripheral blood. The sequence came from a human donor in a cohort sampled during active COVID-19. CDR3 nucleotides: TGTGCCAGCAGCCAGCCCCCCCACGGGGGTGAGGCCTCCTACGAGCAGTACTTC. Protein: CASSQPPHGGEASYEQYF.